This paragraph reports one T cell receptor beta chain. The entry originates in a study of blood T cell repertoires in COVID-19. About the research overall: The United States, Italy and Spain were the sources of the acute and convalescent COVID-19 samples. T cells, B-cell-depleted T cells, or PBMCs supplied cDNA or gDNA.

The CDR3 is 15 residues long. The germline V gene has CDR1 KGHSH and CDR2 LQKENI. Trimming removed 0 bases from V and 10 bases from J; junction bases left unmatched: 11. In the source study's methods: How many nucleated cells were present was estimated from reference gene primer amplification. Generated by immunoSEQ multiplex PCR, the TCRdb table keeps only in-frame clones and is missing some. V and J calls and clone size come straight from that table; D and trimming were deduced from the DNA. This sample has roughly 190,000 clones; about four fifths occur once, and the top ten carry roughly 5.3%. The sequence derives from a woman in her 70s with active or convalescent COVID-19. Sequenced input: peripheral blood. This chain joins TRBV18 and TRBJ2-5; 7 bases line up with TRBD1. The CDR3 loop reads CASSPPEGARLIQYF. The CDR3 coding sequence is TGTGCCAGCTCACCACCCGAGGGGGCTAGGCTAATCCAGTACTTC.